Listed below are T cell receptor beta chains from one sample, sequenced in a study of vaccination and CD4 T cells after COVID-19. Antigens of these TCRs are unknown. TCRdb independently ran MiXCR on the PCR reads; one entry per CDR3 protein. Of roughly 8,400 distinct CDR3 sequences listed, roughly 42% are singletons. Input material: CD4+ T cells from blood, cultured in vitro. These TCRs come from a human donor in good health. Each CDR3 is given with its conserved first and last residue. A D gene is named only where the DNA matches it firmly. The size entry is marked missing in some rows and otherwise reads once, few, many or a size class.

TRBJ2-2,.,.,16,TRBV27,TGTGCCAGCAGTTCATGGGGGGACACTCTCACCGGGGAGCTGTTTTTT,CASSSWGDTLTGELFF
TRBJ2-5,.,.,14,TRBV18,TGTGCCAGCTCACCACGGACGCGGGCAGAGACCCAGTACTTC,CASSPRTRAETQYF
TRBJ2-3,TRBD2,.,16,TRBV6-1,TGTGCCAGCACCGGCCTTGGAGCGGGGGGCACAGATACGCAGTATTTT,CASTGLGAGGTDTQYF
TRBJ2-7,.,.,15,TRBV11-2,TGTGCCAGCAGCCGAAACCGGGACTCACCCTACGAGCAGTACTTC,CASSRNRDSPYEQYF
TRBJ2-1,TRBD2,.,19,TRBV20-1,TGCAGTGCTAGAGATGGTACTAGCGGGAGGGTACTCAACTACAATGAGCAGTTCTTC,CSARDGTSGRVLNYNEQFF
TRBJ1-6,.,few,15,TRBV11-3,TGTGCCAGCCCAAAGGCGGCCCATTATAATTCACCCCTCCACTTT,CASPKAAHYNSPLHF
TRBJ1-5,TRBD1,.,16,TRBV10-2,TGCGCCAGCACCCACTCCCGGGACAGGGGTCTGCAGCCCCAGCATTTT,CASTHSRDRGLQPQHF
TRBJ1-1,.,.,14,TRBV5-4,TGTGCCAGCAGCTTGGGGAACAGGGAGACTGAAGCTTTCTTT,CASSLGNRETEAFF
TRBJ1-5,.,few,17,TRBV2,TGTGCCAGCAGTGTGATGGGACAAGAATATAGCAATCAGCCCCAGCATTTT,CASSVMGQEYSNQPQHF
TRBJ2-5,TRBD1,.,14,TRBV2,TGTGCCAGCAGTCCCGACAGGGGGCAAGAGACCCAGTACTTC,CASSPDRGQETQYF
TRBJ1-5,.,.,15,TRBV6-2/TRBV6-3,TGTGCCAGCAGTTACGGAGGGGTAGGGGATCAGCCCCAGCATTTT,CASSYGGVGDQPQHF
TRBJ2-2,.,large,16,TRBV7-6,TGTGCCAGCAGCCACAACAGGGATGTGGACACCGGGGAGCTGTTTTTT,CASSHNRDVDTGELFF
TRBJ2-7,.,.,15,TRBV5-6,TGTGCCAGCAGCCCCGATTCCGGTTATTACTACGAGCAGTACTTC,CASSPDSGYYYEQYF
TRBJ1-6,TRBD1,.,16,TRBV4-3,TGCGCCAGCAGCCAACTCCCCGGGACAGGGGCGTCACCCCTCCACTTT,CASSQLPGTGASPLHF
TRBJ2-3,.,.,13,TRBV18,TGTGCCAGCTCACCACCATCGACTGAGGGGCAGTATTTT,CASSPPSTEGQYF
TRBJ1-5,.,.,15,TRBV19,TGTGCCAGTAGTATAATGAACTGGGGGGATCAGCCCCAGCATTTT,CASSIMNWGDQPQHF
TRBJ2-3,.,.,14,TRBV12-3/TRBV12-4,TGTGCCAGCCGCCTAGGAAGCGGTCGAGATACGCAGTATTTT,CASRLGSGRDTQYF
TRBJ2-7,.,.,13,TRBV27,TGTGCCAGCAGTTCGTCGCGGGGCTACGAGCAGTACTTC,CASSSSRGYEQYF
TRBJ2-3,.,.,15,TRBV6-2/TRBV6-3,TGTGCCAGCAGCAAGTACAAGGGGACCACAGATACGCAGTATTTT,CASSKYKGTTDTQYF
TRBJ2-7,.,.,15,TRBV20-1,TGCAGTGCTAGCGCCCCGGAGGGCCGGGTGGACGAGCAGTACTTC,CSASAPEGRVDEQYF
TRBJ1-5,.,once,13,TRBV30,TGTGCCGCGGGTTACGGGGGCAATCAGCCCCAGCATTTT,CAAGYGGNQPQHF
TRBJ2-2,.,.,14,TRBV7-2,TGTGCCAGCAGCTTCTACTCCCCCCCCGGGGAGCTGTTTTTT,CASSFYSPPGELFF
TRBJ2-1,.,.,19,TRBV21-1,TGTGCCAGCAGCTCCGCTACGGTAGCGGGGCTGTGCCACTACAATGAGCAGTTCTTC,CASSSATVAGLCHYNEQFF
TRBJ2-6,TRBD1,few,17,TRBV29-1,TGCAGCCTCAGACGGGACAGGGGTGGGTCTGGGGCCAACGTCCTGACTTTC,CSLRRDRGGSGANVLTF
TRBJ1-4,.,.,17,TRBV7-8,TGTGCCAGCAGCCCCAAAGGGGGTGTATCCGGCCCTGAAAAACTGTTTTTT,CASSPKGGVSGPEKLFF
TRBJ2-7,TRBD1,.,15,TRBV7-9,TGTGCCAGCAGCTTCGACAGGGCTCGGTCCTACGAGCAGTACTTC,CASSFDRARSYEQYF
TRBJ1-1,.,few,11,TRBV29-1,TGCAGCGCGCTACTGAACACTGAAGCTTTCTTT,CSALLNTEAFF
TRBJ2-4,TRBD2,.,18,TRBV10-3,TGTGCCGTCTCGAGAATATGGGCTAGCGGGGTAGCCAAAAACATTCAGTACTTC,CAVSRIWASGVAKNIQYF
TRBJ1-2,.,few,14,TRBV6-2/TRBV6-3,TGTGCCAGCAGTTACCCCGGGCAGCACTATGGCTACACCTTC,CASSYPGQHYGYTF
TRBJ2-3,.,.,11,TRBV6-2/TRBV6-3,TGTGCCAGCAGTTACAAGGCCACGCAGTATTTT,CASSYKATQYF
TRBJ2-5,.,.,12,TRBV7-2,TGTGCCAGCAGCCGACCACAAGAGACCCAGTACTTC,CASSRPQETQYF
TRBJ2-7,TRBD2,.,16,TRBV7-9,TGTGCCAGCAGCTTCGGACTAGCGGGAGGATCCTACGAGCAGTACTTC,CASSFGLAGGSYEQYF
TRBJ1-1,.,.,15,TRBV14,TGTGCCAGCAGCCAAGACCCCCCGGGTAAAGGTGAAGCTTTCTTT,CASSQDPPGKGEAFF
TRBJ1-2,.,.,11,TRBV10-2,TGCGCCAGCACCACCAACGGTGGCTACACCTTC,CASTTNGGYTF
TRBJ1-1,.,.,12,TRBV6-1,TGTGCCAGCAGCGGGAGGTACACTGAAGCTTTCTTT,CASSGRYTEAFF
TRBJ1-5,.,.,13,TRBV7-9,TGTGCCAGCAGCTTAGCGGGGGATCAGCCCCAGCATTTT,CASSLAGDQPQHF
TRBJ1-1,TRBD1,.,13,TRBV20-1,TGCAGTGCTAGAGAGCAGGGGGTTTGGAAAGCTTTCTTT,CSAREQGVWKAFF
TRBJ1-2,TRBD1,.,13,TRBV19,TGTGCCAGTAGTATACAGGGGGGTACTGGCTACACCTTC,CASSIQGGTGYTF
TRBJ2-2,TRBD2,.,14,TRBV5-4,TGTGCCGGAGGGACTAGCGGTTACACCGGGGAGCTGTTTTTT,CAGGTSGYTGELFF
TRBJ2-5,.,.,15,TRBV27,TGTGCCAGCAGAACTACAGGGAGGGGTGGAGAGACCCAGTACTTC,CASRTTGRGGETQYF
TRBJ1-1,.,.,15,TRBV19,TGTGCCAGTAAGACCCCGGGGAGCGGAAACACTGAAGCTTTCTTT,CASKTPGSGNTEAFF
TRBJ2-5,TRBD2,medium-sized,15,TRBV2,TGTGCCAGCAGATCGGGGACTAGCGGGTCTGAGACCCAGTACTTC,CASRSGTSGSETQYF
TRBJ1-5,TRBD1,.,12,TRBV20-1,TGCAGTGCCAGGGGGGACGATCAGCCCCAGCATTTT,CSARGDDQPQHF
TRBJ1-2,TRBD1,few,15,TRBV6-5,TGTGCCAGCAGTTACCAGGGACAGGGAGGATATGGCTACACCTTC,CASSYQGQGGYGYTF
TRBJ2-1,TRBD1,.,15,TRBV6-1,TGTGCCAGCAGACAAGACGGGACAGCTTACAATGAGCAGTTCTTC,CASRQDGTAYNEQFF
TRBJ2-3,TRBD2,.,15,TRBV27,TGTGCCAGCAGGTCTAGCGGGTATAGCACAGATACGCAGTATTTT,CASRSSGYSTDTQYF
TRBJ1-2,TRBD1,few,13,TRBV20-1,TGCAGTGCCCCGGACCGGGACAGGGACGGCTACACCTTC,CSAPDRDRDGYTF
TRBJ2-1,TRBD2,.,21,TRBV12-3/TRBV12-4,TGTGCCAGCAGCGTCCTGACCCGCTGGACTAGCGGGAGGGCAGACTACAATGAGCAGTTCTTC,CASSVLTRWTSGRADYNEQFF
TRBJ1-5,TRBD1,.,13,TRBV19,TGTGCCAGTAATGGACAGGGCGGGCAGCCCCAGCATTTT,CASNGQGGQPQHF